This T cell receptor beta chain was identified during a study of blood T cell repertoires in COVID-19. Study at large: PBMCs, B-cell-depleted T cells, or T cells provided the cDNA or gDNA that made up the material.

This CDR3 contains 17 residues. Germline trimming cut 0 bases from V and 4 bases from J; bases unmatched to any gene: 10. CDR1 MNHNS and CDR2 SASEGT come from the germline V gene. Methods used by the authors: From reference gene primer amplification, estimates of nucleated cell counts were derived. The protocol was immunoSEQ multiplex PCR, while the TCRdb copy is restricted to in-frame clones and leaves out a portion. Clone size and V and J calls were adopted from that table, with D and trimming inferred from the DNA. The data hold 120,000 to 150,000 clones, with around 84% observed a single time. The specimen was peripheral blood. V and J are TRBV6-1 and TRBJ2-7; 9 positions agree with TRBD2. The sequence derives from a woman aged 50 to 65 in a cohort sampled during active or convalescent COVID-19. CDR3 nucleotides: TGTGCCAGCAGTGAAGCGTCTGTGACTAGCGGTGCTTACGAGCAGTACTTC. This sequence encodes CASSEASVTSGAYEQYF.